This T cell receptor (beta chain) was identified in a study of cytotoxic CD8 clonotypes in ibrutinib-treated CLL. Whole-study context: Researchers reported about a dozen relapsed/refractory and about 14 treatment-naive patients, 17 of them IGHV unmutated.

V lost 2 bases, J lost 2 bases, and 10 bases lay in between. This CDR3 has 15 residues. The germline CDR1 and CDR2 sequences are KGHSH and LQKENI. Produced via immunoSEQ multiplex PCR; TCRdb's table is partial and in-frame only. The sample has nearly 300,000 clones, 60% to 80% seen once. Study results and caveats: Progressing and sustained-remission patients had different sampling times. Clonality went higher at ibrutinib response and then dropped back toward baseline at progression. Circulating CD8+ T-cell counts were tracked by baseline clonality, which exceeded that of age-matched healthy donors.

As for this clone: Its antigen is unidentified.

This TCR was recovered from a human donor with chronic lymphocytic leukemia. This material consisted of PBMCs, taken at disease progression, from a patient treated with ibrutinib. This chain connects TRBV18 to TRBJ2-1, with D unresolved. Here the CDR3 DNA reads TGTGCCAGCTCACCATATCTGGGCCCCTACAATGAGCAGTTCTTC. It encodes CASSPYLGPYNEQFF.